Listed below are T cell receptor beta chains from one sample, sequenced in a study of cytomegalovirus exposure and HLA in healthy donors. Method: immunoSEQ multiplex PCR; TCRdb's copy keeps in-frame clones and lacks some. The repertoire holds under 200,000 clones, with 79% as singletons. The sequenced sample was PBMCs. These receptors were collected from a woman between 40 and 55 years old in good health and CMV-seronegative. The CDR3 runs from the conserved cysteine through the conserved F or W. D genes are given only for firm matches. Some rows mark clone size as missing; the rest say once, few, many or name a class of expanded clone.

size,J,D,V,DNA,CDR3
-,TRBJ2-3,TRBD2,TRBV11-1,TGTGCCAGCAGCAGAACTAGCGGCACAGATACGCAGTATTTT,CASSRTSGTDTQYF
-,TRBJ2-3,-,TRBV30,TGTGCCTGGAGTCTGGGACTCGTCACAGATACGCAGTATTTT,CAWSLGLVTDTQYF
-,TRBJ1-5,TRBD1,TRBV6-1,TGTGCCAGCAGCCCTGGACAGGGGGGTCAGCCCCAGCATTTT,CASSPGQGGQPQHF
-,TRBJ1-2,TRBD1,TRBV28,TGTGCCAGCAGTTACAGGGGTAACTATGGCTACACCTTC,CASSYRGNYGYTF
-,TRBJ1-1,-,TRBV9,TGTGCCAGCAGCGTAGGGGCGGGGAACACTGAAGCTTTCTTT,CASSVGAGNTEAFF
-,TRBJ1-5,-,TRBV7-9,TGTTCCAGCGGGCTTAGCAATCAGCCCCAGCATTTT,CSSGLSNQPQHF
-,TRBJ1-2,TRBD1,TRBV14,TGTGCCAGCAGCCCATTCGGAAGACTGCCGGGACAGGGGGCTGATGGCTACACCTTC,CASSPFGRLPGQGADGYTF
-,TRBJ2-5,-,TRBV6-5,TGTGCCAGCAAGGACGGTCTTCAGGGGGAGACCCAGTACTTC,CASKDGLQGETQYF
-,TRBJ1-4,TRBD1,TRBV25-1,TGTGCCAGCAGTGAGGGACAGCACTGTAATGAAAAACTGTTTTTT,CASSEGQHCNEKLFF
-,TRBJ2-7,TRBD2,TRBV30,TGTGCCTGGAGTGGATTAGCGGGAGGGCCCTCCTACGAGCAGTACTTC,CAWSGLAGGPSYEQYF
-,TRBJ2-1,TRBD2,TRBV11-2,TGTGCCAGCAGCCCTGGGACTAGCAGGACCCGGAGCTCCTACAATGAGCAGTTCTTC,CASSPGTSRTRSSYNEQFF
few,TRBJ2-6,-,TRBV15,TGTGCCACCAGCAGAGATCACTCTGGGGCCAACGTCCTGACTTTC,CATSRDHSGANVLTF
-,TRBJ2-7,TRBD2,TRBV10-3,TGTGCCATCAGAAAGGTAGGACTAGCGGGAGGCTACGAGCAGTACTTC,CAIRKVGLAGGYEQYF
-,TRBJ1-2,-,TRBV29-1,TGCAGCGTTGAATGGGGTGTGCAGGGACTAGACTACACCTTC,CSVEWGVQGLDYTF
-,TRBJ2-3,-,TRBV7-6,TGTGCCAGCAGCCTCGGGAGAGATACGCAGTATTTT,CASSLGRDTQYF
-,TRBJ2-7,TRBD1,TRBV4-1,TGCGCCAGCAGCCAAGTCGCAGGGGGCGGGTACGAGCAGTACTTC,CASSQVAGGGYEQYF
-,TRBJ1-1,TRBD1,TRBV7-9,TGTGCCAGCAGCCAGCGGGACAGGGGGCCGAACACTGAAGCTTTCTTT,CASSQRDRGPNTEAFF
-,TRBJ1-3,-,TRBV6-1,TGTGCCAGCATCCCTCCAGGGACTAGGGTAGCCACCATATATTTT,CASIPPGTRVATIYF
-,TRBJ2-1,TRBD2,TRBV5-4,TGTGCCAGCAGCCATAGCGGGGTTGGCGATGAGCAGTTCTTC,CASSHSGVGDEQFF
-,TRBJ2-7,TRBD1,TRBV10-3,TGTGCCATCAGTGAGGGACAGGGCCTCTACGAGCAGTACTTC,CAISEGQGLYEQYF
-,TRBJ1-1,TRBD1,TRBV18,TGTGCCAGCTCACGAGACAGGGGGAACACTGAAGCTTTCTTT,CASSRDRGNTEAFF
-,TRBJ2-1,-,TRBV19,TGTGCCAGTAGTATAGGCGGGGCTGAGCAGTTCTTC,CASSIGGAEQFF
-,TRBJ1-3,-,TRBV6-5,TGTGCCAGCAGTTACAGGGGCTCTGGAAACACCATATATTTT,CASSYRGSGNTIYF
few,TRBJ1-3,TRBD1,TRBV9,TGTGCCAGCAGCGTAGGGCCAGGTCGACAGGGGTCGCCTCCCGGAAACACCATATATTTT,CASSVGPGRQGSPPGNTIYF
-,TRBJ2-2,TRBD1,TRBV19,TGTGCCAGTACTCCGCGGACAGGGTCCACCGGGGAGCTGTTTTTT,CASTPRTGSTGELFF
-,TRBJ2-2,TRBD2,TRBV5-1,TGCGCCAGCAGCTTCAGGTCTGCGGGAGTTCCCGGGGAGCTGTTTTTT,CASSFRSAGVPGELFF
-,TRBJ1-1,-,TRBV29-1,TGCAGCGTTGTTTCTACGGGGCGAGGGGGAGCTTTCTTT,CSVVSTGRGGAFF
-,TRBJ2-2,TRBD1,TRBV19,TGTGCCAGTAGCCCGACAGGGGGCGACACCGGGGAGCTGTTTTTT,CASSPTGGDTGELFF
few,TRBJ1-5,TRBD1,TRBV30,TGTGCCTGGGACAGACAGGGGGATCAGCCCCAGCATTTT,CAWDRQGDQPQHF
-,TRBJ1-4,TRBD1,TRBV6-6,TGTGCCAGCAGACGACAGGGGCCCTCTGAAAAACTGTTTTTT,CASRRQGPSEKLFF
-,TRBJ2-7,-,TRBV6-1,TGTGCCAGCAGTGTAAGGGGGGGACTCTACGAGCAGTACTTC,CASSVRGGLYEQYF
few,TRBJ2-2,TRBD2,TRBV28,TGTGCCAGTAGCGGGAGAGGAGCCGGGGAGCTGTTTTTT,CASSGRGAGELFF
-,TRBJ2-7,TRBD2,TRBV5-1,TGCGCCAGCAGCTTGTCTCGCGGGAGGGAGGCCGAGCAGTACTTC,CASSLSRGREAEQYF
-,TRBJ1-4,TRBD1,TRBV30,TGTGCCTGGATCCAGGGGACAGCTTATGCAACTAATGAAAAACTGTTTTTT,CAWIQGTAYATNEKLFF
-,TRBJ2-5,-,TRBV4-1,TGCGCCAGCAGCCATCCCCGGGAACAACCACAAGAGACCCAGTACTTC,CASSHPREQPQETQYF
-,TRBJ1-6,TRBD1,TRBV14,TGTGCCAGCAGCCAAGAGAGGGCCCCGGACAGGGGGATTTTCTATAATTCACCCCTCCACTTT,CASSQERAPDRGIFYNSPLHF
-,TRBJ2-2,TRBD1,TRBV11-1,TGTGCCAGCAGCCGGACAGGGGACCGGACCGGGGAGCTGTTTTTT,CASSRTGDRTGELFF
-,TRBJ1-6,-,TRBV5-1,TGCGCCAGCAGCTTGGGAGGGAGTAATTCACCCCTCCACTTT,CASSLGGSNSPLHF
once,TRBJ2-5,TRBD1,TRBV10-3,TGTGCCACCAGGGGGGGACCGGGACAGGGAGAAGGGACCCAGTACTTC,CATRGGPGQGEGTQYF
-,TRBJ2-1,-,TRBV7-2,TGTGCCAGCAGCTTAGGTCCGGCTAGCAATGACAATGAGCAGTTCTTC,CASSLGPASNDNEQFF
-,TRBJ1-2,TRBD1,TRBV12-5,TGTGCTAGTGGTTTACACCCTCCGGGACAGGCGCATGGCTACACCTTC,CASGLHPPGQAHGYTF